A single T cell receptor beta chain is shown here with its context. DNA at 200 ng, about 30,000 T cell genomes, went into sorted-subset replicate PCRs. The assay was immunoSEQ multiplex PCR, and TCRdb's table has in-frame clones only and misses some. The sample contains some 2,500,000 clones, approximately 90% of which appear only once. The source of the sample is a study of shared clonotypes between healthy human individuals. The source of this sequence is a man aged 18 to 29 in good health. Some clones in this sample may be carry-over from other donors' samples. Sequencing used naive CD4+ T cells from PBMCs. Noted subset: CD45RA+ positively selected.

CDR3 sequence: CASSLDGSGYTF. CDR3 nucleotide sequence: TGTGCCAGCAGCTTAGACGGGAGTGGCTACACCTTC. The chain joins TRBV7-2 to TRBJ1-2; D is ambiguous. The V end was cut by 1 base, the J end by 7 bases, with 7 bases between. The CDR3 is made up of 12 amino acids. CDR1 is SGHTA and CDR2 is FQGNSA in the germline V gene.